Listed below are T cell receptor beta chains from one sample, sequenced in a study of OX40 agonist ivuxolimab in advanced cancers. Assay: immunoSEQ multiplex PCR; the TCRdb copy retains only in-frame clones and omits some. The sample lists tens of thousands of clones; 70% to 90% were seen once. The material was CD4+ or CD8+ T cells sorted from blood, obtained in a trial of the OX40 agonist ivuxolimab. All receptors come from an adult with an advanced solid tumor such as melanoma, head and neck, liver or kidney cancer. Both conserved end residues are part of each CDR3. D genes are given only for firm matches. A row's size may be missing; if present it is once, few, many or a size class.

>TRBV27|.|.|TRBJ2-1
TGTGCCAGCAGTTTCGGCGGAGACAATGAGCAGTTCTTC
CASSFGGDNEQFF
>TRBV27|.|.|TRBJ2-7
TGTGCCAGCGGTCAGTACGAGCAGTACTTC
CASGQYEQYF
>TRBV9|TRBD1|few|TRBJ2-3
TGTGCCAGCAGCGCAACAGGGGAAGATCGCACAGATACGCAGTATTTT
CASSATGEDRTDTQYF
>TRBV7-9|.|medium-sized|TRBJ2-3
TGTGCCAGCAGCCCGCGGGACAGACGGGGCACAGATACGCAGTATTTT
CASSPRDRRGTDTQYF
>TRBV5-1|TRBD1|.|TRBJ2-1
TGCGCCAGCAGCCAACCAAAGGGACAGTACAATGAGCAGTTCTTC
CASSQPKGQYNEQFF
>TRBV9|.|.|TRBJ2-2
TGTGCCAGCAGCGTGGAAGGGTTGGAGCTGTTTTTT
CASSVEGLELFF
>TRBV2|.|.|TRBJ2-7
TGTGCCAGCAGTGTAGGCGTCTCCTACGAGCAGTACTTC
CASSVGVSYEQYF
>TRBV29-1|.|medium-sized|TRBJ2-1
TGCAGCGTGGCGGGGAATGAGCAGTTCTTC
CSVAGNEQFF
>TRBV5-4|TRBD2|.|TRBJ2-2
TGTGCCAGCAGCTTGGTAACGAGACTAGCCACCGGGGAGCTGTTTTTT
CASSLVTRLATGELFF
>TRBV5-4|.|.|TRBJ1-3
TGTGCCAGCAGCCCCCGGACAACTGGAAACACCATATATTTT
CASSPRTTGNTIYF
>TRBV6-5|.|.|TRBJ1-4
TGTGCCAGCAGTTACTTAAATGAAAAACTGTTTTTT
CASSYLNEKLFF
>TRBV9|.|.|TRBJ2-1
TGTGCCAGCAGCCAATATGGTGAGCAGTTCTTC
CASSQYGEQFF
>TRBV11-2|.|.|TRBJ1-4
TGTGCCAGCAGCTTAGAGTTTGACAGCTGGGGTGAAAAACTGTTTTTT
CASSLEFDSWGEKLFF
>TRBV2|TRBD1|.|TRBJ2-2
TGTGCCAGCATCAACCTTCTGGGACAGGGGGCTTCCGGGGAGCTGTTTTTT
CASINLLGQGASGELFF
>TRBV14|.|medium-sized|TRBJ2-3
TGTGCCAGCAGCCAAGGCAGGCACACAGATACGCAGTATTTT
CASSQGRHTDTQYF
>TRBV28|TRBD2|.|TRBJ2-7
TGTGCCAGCAGTTTTGCGAGACTAGCCTTTTCTAGCTCCTACGAGCAGTACTTC
CASSFARLAFSSSYEQYF
>TRBV14|.|.|TRBJ2-3
TGTGCCAGCAGCCAAGTGGTGCACTCGACGGATGATAGCACAGATACGCAGTATTTT
CASSQVVHSTDDSTDTQYF
>TRBV5-6|.|medium-sized|TRBJ2-5
TGTGCCAGCAGCTCGCCGTGGGAGACCCAGTACTTC
CASSSPWETQYF
>TRBV2|.|.|TRBJ2-7
TGTGCCAGCAGTGCCCCGAGCCTGGCGGGCGAGCAGTACTTC
CASSAPSLAGEQYF
>TRBV5-1|.|.|TRBJ2-7
TGCGCCAGCAGCTTCGGATTAGGGGAGCCCTACGAGCAGTACTTC
CASSFGLGEPYEQYF
>TRBV12-5|TRBD1|.|TRBJ1-5
TGTGCTAGTGAAGGCAGGGGGCAGCCCCAGCATTTT
CASEGRGQPQHF
>TRBV28|.|.|TRBJ1-4
TGTGCCAGCAGTTTCCTACGGAGTAATGAAAAACTGTTTTTT
CASSFLRSNEKLFF
>TRBV7-9|.|few|TRBJ1-1
TGTGCCAGCAGCTTGGGGCCTCAGGAAGCTTTCTTT
CASSLGPQEAFF
>TRBV6-4|TRBD1|.|TRBJ2-1
TGTGCCAGCAGTGATACCCAGGGGGCCAACAATGAGCAGTTCTTC
CASSDTQGANNEQFF
>TRBV9|.|.|TRBJ1-2
TGTGCCAGCAGCGTTACCGGGACACCTACATTTAACTATGGCTACACCTTC
CASSVTGTPTFNYGYTF
>TRBV10-3|TRBD2|.|TRBJ2-2
TGTGCCATCAGTGAGTACCCAAGAGCGGGGAGCACCGGGGAGCTGTTTTTT
CAISEYPRAGSTGELFF
>TRBV2|TRBD2|.|TRBJ2-1
TGTGCCAGCAGTGAAGGGCTAGCGGGAGATAATGAGCAGTTCTTC
CASSEGLAGDNEQFF
>TRBV9|.|.|TRBJ2-1
TGTGCCAGCAGCGCAGGGAGTGAGCAGTTCTTC
CASSAGSEQFF
>TRBV30|.|.|TRBJ1-3
TGTGCCTGGAGTTCGCAGGGAGGGACCATATATTTT
CAWSSQGGTIYF
>TRBV7-2|TRBD1|few|TRBJ2-1
TGTGCCAGCAGAGGGGGCCTCTACAATGAGCAGTTCTTC
CASRGGLYNEQFF
>TRBV18|.|.|TRBJ1-5
TGTGCCAGCTCACCAGTGCATGACGAACAGCCCCAGCATTTT
CASSPVHDEQPQHF
>TRBV7-2|.|.|TRBJ2-1
TGTGCCAGCAGCAATCACGGTGGGTGGTCCCTCACAGGTGAGCAGTTCTTC
CASSNHGGWSLTGEQFF
>TRBV27|.|.|TRBJ1-4
TGTGCCAGCAGTTTAGATCGCCTGAATGAAAAACTGTTTTTT
CASSLDRLNEKLFF
>TRBV28|TRBD1|.|TRBJ1-1
TGTGCCAGCAGTACAGAACAGGGGAGATACACTGAAGCTTTCTTT
CASSTEQGRYTEAFF
>TRBV5-1|.|.|TRBJ1-1
TGCGCCAGCAGCTTGGAATGGGGGCCTTTCACTGAAGCTTTCTTT
CASSLEWGPFTEAFF